The next 12 T cell receptor beta chains were all read from a single sample in a study of T cell changes during pregnancy in multiple sclerosis (dated by TCRdb to the late 2010s). Library generation was performed with the immunoSEQ multiplex PCR assay. Entries here come from immuneACCESS through TCRdb and include only in-frame sequences with V and J called. Some clones fail to appear in such tables; in the studies checked, an unresolved V gene covers under half of the shortfall, and the cause of the remainder is unknown. Present in this sample are about 42,000 clones, about 95% of which were seen just once. The ten largest account for about 0.9% of the sample. The sequencing here drew on peripheral blood, taken in the second trimester of pregnancy. The receptors originated from a female donor with multiple sclerosis, enrolled in a pregnancy study.

The rearrangement uses TRBV27 and TRBJ2-7; 7 nucleotides match TRBD1. Germline V gene sequence: CDR1 MNHEY, CDR2 SMNVEV (reference sequence). The CDR3 consists of 15 residues. Trimming at V came to 6 bases and at J to 3 bases, leaving 11 bases not matched to a gene. The CDR3 spells CASSHTAGGIYEQYF. The CDR3, as DNA: TGTGCCAGCAGCCACACTGCAGGGGGTATCTACGAGCAGTACTTC.

The chain carries TRBV6-1 and TRBJ2-3; a possible D gene is TRBD1 (6 bases). The V and J ends lost 2 bases and 1 base respectively, with 10 bases between them. The germline V gene has CDR1 MNHNS and CDR2 SASEGT. The CDR3 has 15 amino acids. The chain's CDR3 is CASSERQGRTDTQYF. In DNA, the CDR3 is TGTGCCAGCAGTGAAAGGCAGGGGCGCACAGATACGCAGTATTTT.

The chain links TRBV28 to TRBJ2-7; 10 bases align to TRBD1. V lost 2 bases, J lost 6 bases, and 19 bases stayed unmatched. The CDR3 extends over 19 amino acids. Per germline, CDR1 MDHEN and CDR2 SYDVKM. Here the CDR3 reads CASSLRSDRGPPSILEQYF. The CDR3 region has the DNA TGTGCCAGCAGTTTAAGAAGTGACAGGGGGCCTCCATCCATACTCGAGCAGTACTTC.

The chain links TRBV11-2 to TRBJ2-7; a weak D match, TRBD1 (6 bases). CDR1 and CDR2 (germline): SGHAT, FQNNGV. The CDR3 is 16 residues long. The germline V and J ends were trimmed by 3 bases and 4 bases, with 19 bases remaining between them. The CDR3, as DNA: TGTGCCAGCAGCTTCGGTGCAGGGGTAAGGGGTTACGAGCAGTACTTC. It is translated as CASSFGAGVRGYEQYF.

The rearrangement joins TRBV4-1 to TRBJ1-2; D uncertain. The length of the CDR3 is 13 residues. Trimming shortened V by 4 bases and J by 6 bases, and 12 bases separated the two germline ends. Germline CDR1 and CDR2: MGHRA and YSYEKL. In DNA form, the CDR3 reads TGCGCCAGCAGCCTGGGCCTGGTGGATGGCTACACCTTC. It specifies CASSLGLVDGYTF.

The chain carries TRBV2 and TRBJ1-2, with D possibly matching TRBD1 (6 bases). Looked up from germline, CDR1 is SNHLY and CDR2 is FYNNEI. V was trimmed by 5 bases and J by 6 bases, leaving 10 bases between them. This CDR3 spans 12 amino acids. This CDR3 is CASSRDNHGYTF. The CDR3 DNA reads as TGTGCCAGCAGTCGGGACAATCATGGCTACACCTTC.

The chain joins TRBV28 to TRBJ2-5; 7 nucleotides agree with TRBD2. The V gene's germline CDR1 is MDHEN and CDR2 SYDVKM. The CDR3 spans 13 residues. The V segment lost 11 bases and the J segment 3 bases; nucleotides outside the gene matches: 9. CDR3 residues: CAGGGRPKETQYF. CDR3 nucleotides: TGTGCCGGGGGAGGGAGGCCCAAAGAGACCCAGTACTTC.

The CDR3 nucleotides are TGTGCCAGTAGTTTGATTCCAGGGAACACTGAAGCTTTCTTT. Residues: CASSLIPGNTEAFF. The chain has TRBV19 and TRBJ1-1; no reliable D call. CDR1 and CDR2 (germline): LNHDA, SQIVND (reference sequence). Deletions cut 5 bases from V and 1 base from J, with 11 bases between. The CDR3 runs to 14 residues.

This chain's CDR3 is CASSTGVSGYTF. The CDR3, as DNA: TGTGCCAGCAGTACAGGGGTCTCTGGCTACACCTTC. The chain links TRBV28 to TRBJ1-2; 7 bases are a match to TRBD1. Losses at the gene ends were 5 bases for V and 7 bases for J; bases not matched to a gene: 4. This CDR3 region has 12 residues. From germline, CDR1 is MDHEN and CDR2 SYDVKM.

V usage is TRBV27 and J usage is TRBJ1-5, with D unclear. V lost 4 bases to trimming and J lost 7 bases, with 11 bases between them. CDR3 length: 13 residues. From germline, CDR1 is MNHEY and CDR2 SMNVEV (reference sequence). Here the CDR3 DNA reads TGTGCCAGCAGTTATGGACTGGGGCAGCCCCAGCATTTT. Protein: CASSYGLGQPQHF.

The chain employs TRBV5-1 and TRBJ1-3; 8 bases align to TRBD1. V lost 4 bases to trimming and J lost 0 bases; unmatched junction nucleotides: 12. Germline loops: CDR1 SGHRS, CDR2 YFSETQ. The CDR3 consists of 18 residues. The CDR3 here is CASSLTISGTGSGNTIYF. The CDR3 DNA follows: TGCGCCAGCAGCCTGACTATATCCGGGACAGGCTCTGGAAACACCATATATTTT.

The CDR3 reads CSAPRGETQYF. The DNA for the CDR3 is TGCAGTGCCCCCAGAGGGGAGACCCAGTACTTC. V gene TRBV20-1 combines with J gene TRBJ2-5, with D possibly matching TRBD2 (5 bases). Between the trimmed V and J ends, which lost 6 bases and 5 bases, there was a span of 10 bases. The CDR3 runs to 11 residues. Germline V gene data show CDR1 as DFQATT and CDR2 as SNEGSKA (reference sequence).